This T cell receptor beta chain derives from a study of T-cell reconstitution after alpha-beta-depleted transplantation in children. Study-wide results and limits: Among T cells one year after transplant, newly produced cells accounted for most counts and diversity. By about two months after transplant, alpha-beta T cells reportedly arose from several hundred graft clones that had expanded. At day 60, the high TCRbeta diversity found in some patients originated from recipient T cells and thymic progenitors that had survived.

As it was prepared, the TCRbeta library received unique molecular identifiers. TCRdb redid the calling of the PCR reads with MiXCR, one entry per CDR3 protein. The table includes hundreds of thousands of distinct CDR3 sequences, 17% detected once. As regards this clonotype: What it recognizes is unknown.

Trimming left V 2 bases short and J 0 bases short, with 7 bases between. The CDR3 covers 15 residues. This receptor was obtained from a male patient between 2 and 9 years old who had a stem cell transplant for acute lymphoblastic leukemia, so the T cells may come from the graft donor. This chain joins TRBV12-3 or TRBV12-4 and TRBJ1-4; D not resolved. The specimen comprised PBMCs, mostly from graft donor cells, sampled 360 days after TCRalphabeta/CD19-depleted stem cell transplant. CDR3 residues: CASSLMGSTNEKLFF. The CDR3 DNA is TGTGCCAGCAGTTTAATGGGGTCAACTAATGAAAAACTGTTTTTT.